This TCR beta chain is drawn from a study of T cell repertoires in cytomegalovirus infection. The overall study: Recently identified HLA-C-restricted CMV epitopes were used, and well-studied HLA-B-restricted CMV epitopes were used as well. Public TCR beta signature analysis indicated the presence of both CMV infection and matching HLA type.

In its sample, this clonotype was seen a few times. The antigen is unknown. Whole-study findings and limits: There were carriers of CMV plus the relevant HLA, and cumulative public TCR beta family frequency identified them. Within the response measured ex vivo, HLA-C-restricted CMV-specific TCR beta clonotypes were dominant.

Germline V gene lookup returns CDR1 MNHEY and CDR2 SVGAGI. This CDR3 has 14 amino acids. V was shortened by 0 bases and J by 7 bases, with 12 bases between the two germline ends. TCRdb ran MiXCR on the reads and lists one entry per CDR3 protein. The table includes 360,000 or so distinct CDR3 sequences, roughly a third detected once. This chain joins TRBV6-5 and TRBJ1-2; D not certain. The starting material was cultured PBMCs, obtained from culture after CMV antigen stimulation. The sequence was obtained from a human donor in good health (CMV status not recorded). Some clones in this sample may be carry-over from other donors' samples. The CDR3 DNA follows: TGTGCCAGCAGTTACTCGTTCCAGCTTAGTGGCTACACCTTC. As protein: CASSYSFQLSGYTF.